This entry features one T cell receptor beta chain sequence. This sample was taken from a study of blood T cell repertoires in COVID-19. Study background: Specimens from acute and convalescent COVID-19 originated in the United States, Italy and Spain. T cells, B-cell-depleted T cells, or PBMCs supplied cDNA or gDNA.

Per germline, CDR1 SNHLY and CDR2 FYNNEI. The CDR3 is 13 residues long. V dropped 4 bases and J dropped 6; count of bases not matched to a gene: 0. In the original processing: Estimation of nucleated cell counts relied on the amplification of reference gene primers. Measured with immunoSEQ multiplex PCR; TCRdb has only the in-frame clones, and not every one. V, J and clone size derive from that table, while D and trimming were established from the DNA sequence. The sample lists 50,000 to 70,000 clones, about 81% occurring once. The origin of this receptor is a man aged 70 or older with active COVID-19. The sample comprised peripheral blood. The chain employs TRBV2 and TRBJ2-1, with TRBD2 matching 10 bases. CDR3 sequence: CASSGLAGNEQFF. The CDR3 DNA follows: TGTGCCAGCAGTGGACTAGCGGGCAATGAGCAGTTCTTC. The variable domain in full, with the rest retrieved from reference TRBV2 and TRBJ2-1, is EPEVTQTPSHQVTQMGQEVILRCVPISNHLYFYWYRQILGQKVEFLVSFYNNEISEKSEIFDDQFSVERPDGSNFTLKIRSTKLEDSAMYFCASSGLAGNEQFFGPGTRLTVL.